The 31 T cell receptor beta chains presented below share a single source sample, sequenced in a study of blood T cell repertoires in COVID-19. Some clones are missing from TCRdb's copy, which holds only in-frame ones; the method was immunoSEQ multiplex PCR. The table has approximately 300,000 clones, about 87% seen once. The sample taken for sequencing was peripheral blood. All receptors derive from a woman in her forties or fifties with COVID-19, enrolled during active disease.

The rearrangement joins TRBV18 to TRBJ2-7; D ambiguous. CDR3 length: 13 amino acids. In germline, CDR1 is KGHSH, CDR2 LQKENI. V lost 5 bases, J lost 2 bases, and 10 bases lay in between. CDR3 sequence reads: CASSFRRPYEQYF. As DNA, the CDR3 is TGTGCCAGCTCATTTAGGCGGCCCTACGAGCAGTACTTC.

The chain links TRBV5-1 to TRBJ2-5, with TRBD2 identical over 9 bases. CDR1 is SGHRS and CDR2 is YFSETQ in the germline V gene. V shed 0 bases and J 3 bases; nucleotides not matched to a gene: 6. CDR3 length: 16 amino acids. DNA for the CDR3: TGCGCCAGCAGCTTGGTGGCGGGAGGGCGGAAAGAGACCCAGTACTTC. This sequence encodes CASSLVAGGRKETQYF.

The chain employs TRBV18 and TRBJ2-5; no firm D call. CDR1 is KGHSH and CDR2 is LQKENI in the germline V gene. The CDR3 sequence is 14 residues long. Trimming pared 0 bases from V and 2 bases from J, leaving 7 bases between. CDR3 protein: CASSPPPVQETQYF. The CDR3 DNA follows: TGTGCCAGCTCACCACCGCCAGTACAAGAGACCCAGTACTTC.

This clone has just a few counts. This chain uses TRBV9 with TRBJ2-1, with 8 nucleotides matching TRBD2. The germline gives CDR1 SGDLS, CDR2 YYNGEE. V trimming: 4 bases; J trimming: 6 bases; junction bases outside the gene matches: 12. The CDR3 sequence is 16 residues long. CDR3 bases: TGTGCCAGCAGCCCCCGCGGGGTAGCGGGAAGCAATGAGCAGTTCTTC. It yields the protein CASSPRGVAGSNEQFF.

V is TRBV12-3 or TRBV12-4 and J is TRBJ2-7; D call uncertain. This CDR3 contains 13 residues. V was shortened by 0 bases and J by 3 bases, with 6 bases between the two germline ends. The chain's CDR3 is CASSLAVSYEQYF. The CDR3 nucleotides are TGTGCCAGCAGTTTAGCGGTCAGCTACGAGCAGTACTTC.

The chain recombines TRBV29-1 with TRBJ1-1; the D is unclear. The germline V gene encodes CDR1 SQVTM and CDR2 ANQGSEA. This CDR3 region has 12 residues. Between the trimmed V and J ends, which lost 5 bases and 2 bases, there was a span of 9 bases. This chain's CDR3 is CSVTAKNTEAFF. The CDR3 nucleotides are TGCAGCGTTACTGCTAAAAACACTGAAGCTTTCTTT.

This chain connects TRBV30 to TRBJ2-5; D is ambiguous. Trimming pared 3 bases from V and 13 bases from J, leaving 21 bases between. Per germline, CDR1 GTSNPN and CDR2 SVGIG (reference sequence). This CDR3 region has 13 residues. CDR3 protein: CAWSHPPPVTRYF. The CDR3, as DNA: TGTGCCTGGAGCCACCCGCCCCCGGTAACGCGGTACTTC.

The chain employs TRBV3-1 (or the pseudogene TRBV3-2) and TRBJ1-2; 8 positions agree with TRBD1. The V gene's germline CDR1 is LGHDT and CDR2 YNNKEL (reference sequence). The CDR3 covers 13 residues. Trimming removed 4 bases from V and 4 bases from J; junction bases left unmatched: 2. The CDR3 loop is CASSLGQAYGYTF. The CDR3 DNA reads TGTGCCAGCAGCCTGGGACAGGCCTATGGCTACACCTTC.

This clone was seen more than once but under ten times. The V gene is TRBV27, the J gene TRBJ2-7; tentative D call: TRBD2 (5 bases). The germline V gene encodes CDR1 MNHEY and CDR2 SMNVEV (reference sequence). V was trimmed by 2 bases and J by 2 bases, leaving 7 bases between them. The CDR3 has 13 residues. The CDR3 bases are TGTGCCAGCAGTTTAGGGGAGCCCTACGAGCAGTACTTC. Its protein product is CASSLGEPYEQYF.

The chain is built from TRBV29-1 and TRBJ2-5; perhaps TRBD1 as D (5 bases). Germline V gene data show CDR1 as SQVTM and CDR2 as ANQGSEA. Between the trimmed V and J ends, which lost 7 bases and 5 bases, there was a span of 11 bases. This CDR3 region has 11 residues. The CDR3 DNA reads TGCAGCGGACAGCTTCGGGAGACCCAGTACTTC. Its protein is CSGQLRETQYF. Full variable domain (rest looked up from reference TRBV29-1 and TRBJ2-5): SAVISQKPSRDICQRGTSLTIQCQVDSQVTMMFWYRQQPGQSLTLIATANQGSEATYESGFVIDKFPISRPNLTFSTLTVSNMSPEDSSIYLCSGQLRETQYFGPGTRLLVL.

In this sample, this clone turned up once. In nucleotides, the CDR3 is TGTGCCAGCAGCTTAGGTCGCTACGGTCCTGCAACTAATGAAAAACTGTTTTTT. It yields the protein CASSLGRYGPATNEKLFF. The rearrangement links TRBV7-9 to TRBJ1-4; D not resolved. Deletions cut 1 base from V and 0 bases from J, with 15 bases between. Germline CDR1 reads SEHNR; CDR2 reads FQNEAQ (reference sequence). This CDR3 comprises 18 residues.

This chain uses TRBV4-3 with TRBJ2-3; 11 bases match TRBD2. Germline V CDR1 and CDR2: LGHNA, YSLEER. This CDR3 has 19 amino acids. With V trimmed by 0 bases and J by 3 bases, 11 bases remained unmatched. The CDR3 coding sequence is TGCGCCAGCAGCCAAGATCGGGGCCTTAGCGGGAGGGAGACAGATACGCAGTATTTT. Protein product: CASSQDRGLSGRETDTQYF.

The V and J genes are TRBV30 and TRBJ2-2, with a possible D match to TRBD1 (6 bases). Trimming removed 4 bases from V and 7 bases from J, with 19 bases in between. The CDR3 length is 15 residues. Germline assignment: CDR1 GTSNPN and CDR2 SVGIG (reference sequence). Written as DNA, the CDR3 is TGTGCCTGGACCCAGGTACAGGGTCCGGTCGGGGAGCTGTTTTTT. It codes for CAWTQVQGPVGELFF.

The chain has TRBV6-5 and TRBJ2-1; 7 nucleotides align to TRBD2. V gave up 5 bases and J gave up 7 bases; unmatched junction bases: 11. The CDR3 length is 15 residues. The germline CDR1 and CDR2 sequences are MNHEY and SVGAGI. CDR3 DNA sequence: TGTGCCAGCAGTAACCGTGGACTAGTCCTGAATGAGCAGTTCTTC. Translation: CASSNRGLVLNEQFF.

The chain links TRBV5-3 to TRBJ1-6, with a weak D call TRBD1 (5 bases). TRBV5-3 is an open reading frame whose function is uncertain. This CDR3 is 21 amino acids long. V was clipped by 0 bases and J by 5 bases, with 27 bases between them. The CDR3 sequence is CARSLAKTGVSSILNNSPLHF. DNA for the CDR3: TGTGCCAGAAGCTTGGCCAAAACAGGAGTATCCTCCATCCTAAATAATTCACCCCTCCACTTT.

The chain recombines TRBV19 with TRBJ1-6, with 9 bases lining up with TRBD1. Germline V gene sequence: CDR1 LNHDA, CDR2 SQIVND (reference sequence). The length of the CDR3 is 16 residues. V lost 5 bases and J lost 7; bases outside the gene matches: 9. CDR3 bases: TGTGCCAGTAGTGCCCTAAACAGGGGGCAAAATTCACCCCTCCACTTT. It translates to CASSALNRGQNSPLHF.

The chain employs TRBV10-2 and TRBJ1-4; possible D gene TRBD1, 6 bases. Trimming cost V 10 bases and J 5 bases, with 11 bases left between them. The CDR3 spans 12 residues. Germline V gene data show CDR1 as WSHSY and CDR2 as SAAADI. CDR3 protein: CATGQMNEKLFF. The CDR3 DNA reads as TGCGCCACCGGACAGATGAATGAAAAACTGTTTTTT.

The J gene is TRBJ1-1, the V gene TRBV7-9; the D gene is possibly TRBD1 (5 bases). This CDR3 has 16 amino acids. With 4 bases removed from V and 3 bases from J, the gap between germline ends came to 18 bases. Germline assignment: CDR1 SEHNR and CDR2 FQNEAQ (reference sequence). The CDR3 here is CASSSTGSRGYTEAFF. The CDR3 nucleotides are TGTGCCAGCAGCTCCACCGGGAGTAGGGGATACACTGAAGCTTTCTTT.

The chain employs TRBV14 and TRBJ2-1; a possible D gene is TRBD2 (5 bases). The germline CDR1 and CDR2 sequences are SGHDN and FVKESK. The CDR3 is 13 amino acids. Trimming shortened V by 4 bases and J by 8 bases, and 12 bases separated the two germline ends. The CDR3 sequence is CASSRTRVDEQFF. The CDR3 DNA is TGTGCCAGCAGCCGTACTAGGGTTGATGAGCAGTTCTTC. The full variable domain, with the rest looked up from reference TRBV14 and TRBJ2-1, is EAGVTQFPSHSVIEKGQTVTLRCDPISGHDNLYWYRRVMGKEIKFLLHFVKESKQDESGMPNNRFLAERTGGTYSTLKVQPAELEDSGVYFCASSRTRVDEQFFGPGTRLTVL.

The CDR3 loop reads CASRPGTFPYEQYF. In DNA form, the CDR3 reads TGTGCCAGCAGGCCAGGAACTTTTCCCTACGAGCAGTACTTC. This chain joins TRBV6-5 and TRBJ2-7; D is unresolved. From germline, CDR1 is MNHEY and CDR2 SVGAGI. The CDR3 is 14 amino acids. V gave up 6 bases and J gave up 2 bases, with 14 bases separating them.

The chain has TRBV5-1 and TRBJ2-7, with 7 bases identical to TRBD1. V trimming: 4 bases; J trimming: 3 bases; junction bases outside the gene matches: 10. The CDR3 loop spans 15 amino acids. Germline V gives CDR1 SGHRS, CDR2 YFSETQ. CDR3 sequence: CASSSSTGMFYEQYF. The DNA of the CDR3 is TGCGCCAGCAGCAGCTCGACAGGGATGTTCTACGAGCAGTACTTC.

The rearrangement uses TRBV9 and TRBJ2-5, with D possibly TRBD2 on 5 matching bases. The germline V and J ends were trimmed by 0 bases and 1 base, with 13 bases remaining between them. This CDR3 contains 16 residues. CDR1 is SGDLS, CDR2 YYNGEE, per germline. CDR3 in DNA: TGTGCCAGCAGCGTAGCCGGCGGGCCCCCCCAAGAGACCCAGTACTTC. Protein sequence: CASSVAGGPPQETQYF. Supplemented by reference TRBV9 and TRBJ2-5, the full variable domain reads DSGVTQTPKHLITATGQRVTLRCSPRSGDLSVYWYQQSLDQGLQFLIQYYNGEERAKGNILERFSAQQFPDLHSELNLSSLELGDSALYFCASSVAGGPPQETQYFGPGTRLLVL.

The V call is TRBV20-1, the J call TRBJ2-7; 7 positions match TRBD1. Trimming removed 3 bases from V and 6 bases from J; junction bases left unmatched: 14. CDR3 length equals 15 residues. CDR1 and CDR2 from the germline V gene are DFQATT and SNEGSKA (reference sequence). The CDR3 reads CSASSGTDPFGEQYF. The DNA for the CDR3 is TGCAGTGCTAGTTCCGGGACAGATCCTTTTGGCGAGCAGTACTTC.

The chain couples TRBV10-3 to TRBJ2-3; the match to TRBD2 covers 11 bases. CDR3 length equals 15 residues. Germline CDR1 and CDR2: ENHRY and SYGVKD. V dropped 8 bases and J dropped 2; count of bases not matched to a gene: 6. The CDR3 DNA follows: TGTGCCATCGCGACTAGCGGGGTTGTCACAGATACGCAGTATTTT. Translation: CAIATSGVVTDTQYF.

V usage is TRBV6-5 and J usage is TRBJ2-3; D perhaps matches TRBD2 (6 bases). This CDR3 is 15 amino acids long. Per germline, CDR1 MNHEY and CDR2 SVGAGI. Trimming stripped 6 bases from V and 3 bases from J, with 16 bases between. The CDR3 DNA reads as TGTGCCAGCAGCCTTGGAGGGATAGAGACAGATACGCAGTATTTT. Protein: CASSLGGIETDTQYF.

This clone showed up just a few times. This sequence joins TRBV28 and TRBJ1-2; D is unclear. Trimming pared 8 bases from V and 7 bases from J, leaving 14 bases between. Germline V gene data show CDR1 as MDHEN and CDR2 as SYDVKM. The CDR3 length is 12 residues. The CDR3 region is CASRERDGGYTF. CDR3 nucleotides: TGTGCCAGCCGGGAGCGAGACGGTGGCTACACCTTC.

The rearrangement joins TRBV9 to TRBJ2-1; 9 bases fit TRBD1. The CDR3 totals 16 residues. Germline lookup yields CDR1 SGDLS and CDR2 YYNGEE. V was pared by 2 bases and J by 3 bases, with 6 bases of the junction left unmatched. The CDR3 DNA follows: TGTGCCAGCAGCGTCACCGGGACAGGGCGCTACAATGAGCAGTTCTTC. Translated, it gives CASSVTGTGRYNEQFF. Full variable domain (rest looked up from reference TRBV9 and TRBJ2-1): DSGVTQTPKHLITATGQRVTLRCSPRSGDLSVYWYQQSLDQGLQFLIQYYNGEERAKGNILERFSAQQFPDLHSELNLSSLELGDSALYFCASSVTGTGRYNEQFFGPGTRLTVL.

The count of this clone is one. This rearrangement joins TRBV5-8 to TRBJ2-3; 11 positions agree with TRBD2. There are 16 residues in the CDR3. Germline loops: CDR1 SGHTS, CDR2 YDEGEE. Germline trimming cut 7 bases from V and 0 bases from J; bases unmatched to any gene: 7. CDR3 nucleotide sequence: TGTGCCAGCTCGGTAGCGGGAGGGCAAAGCACAGATACGCAGTATTTT. Translating gives CASSVAGGQSTDTQYF.

The chain links TRBV3-1 (or the pseudogene TRBV3-2) to TRBJ2-1, with 7 bases fitting TRBD2. This CDR3 region has 14 residues. Trimming at V came to 0 bases and at J to 8 bases, leaving 4 bases not matched to a gene. CDR1 is LGHDT, CDR2 YNNKEL, per germline (reference sequence). The CDR3, as DNA: TGTGCCAGCAGCCAAGATAGGACTAGACATGAGCAGTTCTTC. Protein product: CASSQDRTRHEQFF.

The chain recombines TRBV5-4 with TRBJ1-6; TRBD1 aligns across 9 bases. The J segment lost 9 bases and the V segment lost 4 bases, leaving 11 bases of the junction unmatched. The CDR3 sequence is 16 residues long. Germline CDR1 is SGHNT and CDR2 is YYREEE (reference sequence). CDR3 coding DNA: TGTGCCAGCAGCACACAACAGGGGGCAAGAAGTTCACCCCTCCACTTT. Protein product: CASSTQQGARSSPLHF.

This sequence joins TRBV18 and TRBJ1-6; the D gene is possibly TRBD1 (6 bases). CDR1 KGHSH and CDR2 LQKENI come from the germline V gene. V shed 0 bases and J shed 10 bases, with 13 bases lying between them. The CDR3 loop spans 15 amino acids. The CDR3 DNA follows: TGTGCCAGCTCACCACCGGGGTTACAGGGATCACCCCTCCACTTT. It is translated as CASSPPGLQGSPLHF.